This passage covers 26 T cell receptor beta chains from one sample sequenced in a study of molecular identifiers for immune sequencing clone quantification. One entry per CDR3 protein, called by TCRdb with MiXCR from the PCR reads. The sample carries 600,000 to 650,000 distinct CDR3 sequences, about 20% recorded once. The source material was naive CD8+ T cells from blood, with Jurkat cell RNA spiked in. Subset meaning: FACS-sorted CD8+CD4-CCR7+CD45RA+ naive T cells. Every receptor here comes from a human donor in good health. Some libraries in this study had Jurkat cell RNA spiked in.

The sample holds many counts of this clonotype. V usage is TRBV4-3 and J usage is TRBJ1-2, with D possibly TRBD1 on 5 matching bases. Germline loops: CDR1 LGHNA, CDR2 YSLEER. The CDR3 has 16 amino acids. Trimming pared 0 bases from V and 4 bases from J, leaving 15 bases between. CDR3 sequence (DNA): TGCGCCAGCAGCCAAGAGAATGGGGGTAAGGGCTATGGCTACACCTTC. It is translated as CASSQENGGKGYGYTF.

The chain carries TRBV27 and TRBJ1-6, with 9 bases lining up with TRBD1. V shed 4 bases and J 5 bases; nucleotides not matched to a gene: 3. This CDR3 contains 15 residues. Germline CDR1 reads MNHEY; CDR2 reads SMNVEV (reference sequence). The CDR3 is CASSYTGGNNSPLHF. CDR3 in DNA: TGTGCCAGCAGTTACACAGGGGGCAATAATTCACCCCTCCACTTT.

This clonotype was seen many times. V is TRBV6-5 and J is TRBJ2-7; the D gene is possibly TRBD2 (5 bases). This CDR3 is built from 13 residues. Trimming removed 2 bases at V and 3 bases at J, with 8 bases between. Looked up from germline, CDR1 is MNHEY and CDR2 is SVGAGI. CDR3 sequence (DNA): TGTGCCAGCAGTTACGGGGAGCACTACGAGCAGTACTTC. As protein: CASSYGEHYEQYF.

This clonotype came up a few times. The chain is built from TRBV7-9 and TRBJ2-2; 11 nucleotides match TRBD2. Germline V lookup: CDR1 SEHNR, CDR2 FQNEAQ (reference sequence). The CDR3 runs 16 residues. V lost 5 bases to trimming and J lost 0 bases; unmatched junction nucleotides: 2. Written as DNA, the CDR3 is TGTGCCAGCAGCCAGACTAGCGGGGCGAACACCGGGGAGCTGTTTTTT. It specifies CASSQTSGANTGELFF.

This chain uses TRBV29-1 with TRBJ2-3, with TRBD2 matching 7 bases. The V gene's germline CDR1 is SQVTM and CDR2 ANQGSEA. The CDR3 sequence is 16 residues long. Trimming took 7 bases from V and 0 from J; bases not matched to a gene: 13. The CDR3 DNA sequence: TGCAGCGGTGAGTACAGTACGGGAGGAAGCACAGATACGCAGTATTTT. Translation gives CSGEYSTGGSTDTQYF.

The CDR3 DNA reads as TGTGCCAGTAGTATACTGCAGGGCGATCATGGCTACACCTTC. It translates to CASSILQGDHGYTF. The rearrangement uses TRBV19 and TRBJ1-2; the D gene is possibly TRBD1 (5 bases). Trimming cost V 2 bases and J 6 bases, with 13 bases left between them. This CDR3 has 14 residues. The germline V gene encodes CDR1 LNHDA and CDR2 SQIVND (reference sequence).

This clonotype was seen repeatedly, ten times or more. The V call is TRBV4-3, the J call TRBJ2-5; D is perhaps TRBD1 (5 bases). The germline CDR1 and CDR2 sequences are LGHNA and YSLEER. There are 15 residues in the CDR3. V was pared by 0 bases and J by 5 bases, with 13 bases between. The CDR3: CASSQDLGRVETQYF. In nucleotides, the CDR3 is TGCGCCAGCAGCCAAGATCTGGGCAGGGTTGAGACCCAGTACTTC.

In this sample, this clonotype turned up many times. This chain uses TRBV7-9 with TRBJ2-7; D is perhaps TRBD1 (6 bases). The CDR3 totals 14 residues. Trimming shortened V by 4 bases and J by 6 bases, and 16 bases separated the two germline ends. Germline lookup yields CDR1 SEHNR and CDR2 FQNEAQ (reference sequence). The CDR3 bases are TGTGCCAGCAGCTATGAAGCAGGGGCCCGCGAGCAGTACTTC. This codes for CASSYEAGAREQYF.

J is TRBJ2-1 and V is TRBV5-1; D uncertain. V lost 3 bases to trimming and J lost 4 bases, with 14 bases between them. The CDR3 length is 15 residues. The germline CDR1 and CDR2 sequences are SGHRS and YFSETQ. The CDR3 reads CASSWSGNEYNEQFF. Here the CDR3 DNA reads TGCGCCAGCAGCTGGTCCGGAAACGAATACAATGAGCAGTTCTTC.

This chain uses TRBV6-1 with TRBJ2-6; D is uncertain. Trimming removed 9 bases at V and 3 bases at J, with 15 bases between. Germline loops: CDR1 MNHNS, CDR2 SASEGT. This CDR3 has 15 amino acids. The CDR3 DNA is TGTGCCAGTCCAACTTTCGTCAATGGGGCCAACGTCCTGACTTTC. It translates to CASPTFVNGANVLTF.

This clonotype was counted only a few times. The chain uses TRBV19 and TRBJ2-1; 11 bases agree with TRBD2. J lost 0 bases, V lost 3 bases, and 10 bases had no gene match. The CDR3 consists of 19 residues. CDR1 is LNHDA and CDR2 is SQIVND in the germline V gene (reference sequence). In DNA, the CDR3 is TGTGCCAGTAGTATGCGGTGGAGCACTAGCGGGAGCTCCTACAATGAGCAGTTCTTC. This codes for CASSMRWSTSGSSYNEQFF. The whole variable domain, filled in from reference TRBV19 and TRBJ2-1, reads DGGITQSPKYLFRKEGQNVTLSCEQNLNHDAMYWYRQDPGQGLRLIYYSQIVNDFQKGDIAEGYSVSREKKESFPLTVTSAQKNPTAFYLCASSMRWSTSGSSYNEQFFGPGTRLTVL.

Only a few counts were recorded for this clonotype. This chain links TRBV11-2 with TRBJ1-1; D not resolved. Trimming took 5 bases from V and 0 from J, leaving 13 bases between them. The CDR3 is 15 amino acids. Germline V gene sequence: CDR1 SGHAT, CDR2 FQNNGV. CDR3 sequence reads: CASSLPTYMNTEAFF. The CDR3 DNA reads TGTGCCAGCAGCCTACCCACGTATATGAACACTGAAGCTTTCTTT.

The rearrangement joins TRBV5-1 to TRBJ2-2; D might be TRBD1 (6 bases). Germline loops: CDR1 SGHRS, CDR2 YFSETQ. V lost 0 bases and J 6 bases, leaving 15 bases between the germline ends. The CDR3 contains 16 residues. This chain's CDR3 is CASSLASQGYSGELFF. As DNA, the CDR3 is TGCGCCAGCAGCTTGGCGTCACAGGGTTATTCCGGGGAGCTGTTTTTT.

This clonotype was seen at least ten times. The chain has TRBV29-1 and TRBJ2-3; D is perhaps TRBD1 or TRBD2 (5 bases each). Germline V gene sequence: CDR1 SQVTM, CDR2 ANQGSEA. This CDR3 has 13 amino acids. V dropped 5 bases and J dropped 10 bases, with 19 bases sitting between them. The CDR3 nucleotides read TGCAGCGTTCACCGGGACGGGGAGAACTCGCAGTATTTT. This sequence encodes CSVHRDGENSQYF.

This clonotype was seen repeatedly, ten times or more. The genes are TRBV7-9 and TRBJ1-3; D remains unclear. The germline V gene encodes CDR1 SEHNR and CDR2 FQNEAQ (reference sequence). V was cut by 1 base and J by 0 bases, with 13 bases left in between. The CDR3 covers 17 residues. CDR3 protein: CASSLGVSSFSGNTIYF. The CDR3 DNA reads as TGTGCCAGCAGCTTAGGGGTCAGTTCCTTCTCTGGAAACACCATATATTTT. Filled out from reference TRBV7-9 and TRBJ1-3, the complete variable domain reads DTGVSQNPRHKITKRGQNVTFRCDPISEHNRLYWYRQTLGQGPEFLTYFQNEAQLEKSRLLSDRFSAERPKGSFSTLEIQRTEQGDSAMYLCASSLGVSSFSGNTIYFGEGSWLTVV.

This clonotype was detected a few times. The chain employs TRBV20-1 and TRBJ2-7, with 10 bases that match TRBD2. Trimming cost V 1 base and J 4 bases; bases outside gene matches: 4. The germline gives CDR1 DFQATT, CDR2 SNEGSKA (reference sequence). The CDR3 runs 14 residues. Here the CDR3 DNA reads TGCAGTGCTAGAGTAGCGGGAGGTATGTACGAGCAGTACTTC. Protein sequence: CSARVAGGMYEQYF.

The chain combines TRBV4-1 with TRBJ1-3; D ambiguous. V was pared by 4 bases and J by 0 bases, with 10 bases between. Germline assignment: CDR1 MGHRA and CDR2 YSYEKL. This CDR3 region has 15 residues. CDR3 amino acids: CASSPNQVSGNTIYF. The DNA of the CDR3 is TGCGCCAGCAGCCCTAATCAGGTCTCTGGAAACACCATATATTTT.

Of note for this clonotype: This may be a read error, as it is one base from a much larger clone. CDR3 region: CSVPRDYNEQFF. CDR3 bases: TGCAGCGTTCCCCGGGACTACAATGAGCAGTTCTTC. The chain employs TRBV29-1 and TRBJ2-1, with D perhaps TRBD2 (5 bases). This CDR3 is built from 12 residues. The ends were cut back, 5 bases at V and 3 bases at J, with 8 bases in the middle. CDR1 and CDR2 (germline): SQVTM, ANQGSEA.

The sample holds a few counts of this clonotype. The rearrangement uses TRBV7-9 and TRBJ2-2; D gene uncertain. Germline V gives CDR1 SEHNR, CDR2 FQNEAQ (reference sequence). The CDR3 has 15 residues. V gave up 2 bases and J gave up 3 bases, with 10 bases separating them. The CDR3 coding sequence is TGTGCCAGCAGCTTAATGGTATGGGACACCGGGGAGCTGTTTTTT. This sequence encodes CASSLMVWDTGELFF. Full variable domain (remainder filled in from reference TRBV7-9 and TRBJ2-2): DTGVSQNPRHKITKRGQNVTFRCDPISEHNRLYWYRQTLGQGPEFLTYFQNEAQLEKSRLLSDRFSAERPKGSFSTLEIQRTEQGDSAMYLCASSLMVWDTGELFFGEGSRLTVL.

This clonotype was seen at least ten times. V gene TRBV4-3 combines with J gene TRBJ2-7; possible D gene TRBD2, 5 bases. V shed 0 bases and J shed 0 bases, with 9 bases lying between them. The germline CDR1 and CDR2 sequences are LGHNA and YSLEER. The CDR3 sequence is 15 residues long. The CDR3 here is CASSQDPGGSYEQYF. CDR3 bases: TGCGCCAGCAGCCAAGATCCCGGAGGCTCCTACGAGCAGTACTTC.

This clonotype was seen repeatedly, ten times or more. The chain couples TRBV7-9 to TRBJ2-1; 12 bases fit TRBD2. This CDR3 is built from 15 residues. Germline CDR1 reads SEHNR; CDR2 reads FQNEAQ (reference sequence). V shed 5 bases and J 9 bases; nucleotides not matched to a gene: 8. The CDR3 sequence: CASSILAGGPGEQFF. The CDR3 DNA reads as TGTGCCAGCAGCATTCTAGCGGGGGGGCCGGGTGAGCAGTTCTTC.

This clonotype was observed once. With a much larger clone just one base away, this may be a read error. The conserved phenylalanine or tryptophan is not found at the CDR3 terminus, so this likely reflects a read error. The CDR3 spells CASSEVFYEQYL. Here the CDR3 DNA reads TGTGCCAGCAGTGAGGTTTTCTACGAGCAGTACCTC. V usage is TRBV2 and J usage is TRBJ2-7; D ambiguous. Between the trimmed V and J ends, which lost 3 bases and 3 bases, there was a span of 6 bases. This CDR3 has 12 residues. The germline V gene has CDR1 SNHLY and CDR2 FYNNEI.

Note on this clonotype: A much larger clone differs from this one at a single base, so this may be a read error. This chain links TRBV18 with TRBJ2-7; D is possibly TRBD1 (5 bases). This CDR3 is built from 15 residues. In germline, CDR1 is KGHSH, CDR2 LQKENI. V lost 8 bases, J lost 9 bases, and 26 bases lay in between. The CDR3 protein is CASPGADRAQGGQYF. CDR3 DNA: TGTGCCAGCCCTGGAGCCGATAGGGCCCAGGGTGGGCAGTACTTC.

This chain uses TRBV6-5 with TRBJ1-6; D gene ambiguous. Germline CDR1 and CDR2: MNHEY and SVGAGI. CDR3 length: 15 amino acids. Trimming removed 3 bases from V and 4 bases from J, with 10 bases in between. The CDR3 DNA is TGTGCCAGCAGTTATGGCGTAGGGTATAATTCACCCCTCCACTTT. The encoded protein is CASSYGVGYNSPLHF.

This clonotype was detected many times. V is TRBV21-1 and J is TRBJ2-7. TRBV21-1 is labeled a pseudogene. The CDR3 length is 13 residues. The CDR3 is CASNVGVTYEQYF. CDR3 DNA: TGTGCCAGCAACGTCGGGGTCACCTACGAGCAGTACTTC.

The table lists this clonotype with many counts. In DNA form, the CDR3 reads TGCAGCATAGGGGGACTAGCGGGAGAGACTAGCACAGATACGCAGTATTTT. This encodes CSIGGLAGETSTDTQYF. V gene TRBV29-1 combines with J gene TRBJ2-3, with 14 positions matching TRBD2. V shed 8 bases, J shed 0 bases, and the junction held 10 bases outside the gene matches. The CDR3 runs to 17 residues. Germline V gene sequence: CDR1 SQVTM, CDR2 ANQGSEA.